This passage covers 16 T cell receptor beta chains from one sample sequenced in a study of blood T cell repertoires in COVID-19. The protocol was immunoSEQ multiplex PCR, while the TCRdb copy is restricted to in-frame clones and leaves out a portion. Counted here are about 250,000 clones, about 80% occurring once; the ten biggest clones make up about 3.9%. Sample: PBMCs or T cells enriched from blood (not recorded which). These receptors were taken from a woman between 35 and 50 years old who had been exposed to COVID-19.

A single count supports this clone. V and J are TRBV19 and TRBJ1-1; no clear D gene. Germline CDR1 reads LNHDA; CDR2 reads SQIVND (reference sequence). The ends were cut back, 5 bases at V and 13 bases at J, with 20 bases in the middle. CDR3 length: 13 residues. The CDR3 here is CASSVLNVREVFF. Here the CDR3 DNA reads TGTGCCAGTAGTGTCCTTAACGTAAGAGAGGTTTTCTTT.

This rearrangement joins TRBV7-8 to TRBJ1-3; 10 bases line up with TRBD1. Germline CDR1 SGHVS, CDR2 FQNEAQ. V shed 1 base, J shed 0 bases, and the junction held 6 bases outside the gene matches. This CDR3 has 18 residues. The CDR3 reads CASSLEGTGVFSGNTIYF. The CDR3 DNA is TGTGCCAGCAGCTTAGAAGGGACAGGGGTTTTCTCTGGAAACACCATATATTTT. Looking up the rest from reference TRBV7-8 and TRBJ1-3 gives the full variable domain: GAGVSQSPRYKVAKRGQDVALRCDPISGHVSLFWYQQALGQGPEFLTYFQNEAQLDKSGLPSDRFFAERPEGSVSTLKIQRTQQEDSAVYLCASSLEGTGVFSGNTIYFGEGSWLTVV.

The chain couples TRBV11-2 to TRBJ1-2; D gene unclear. The CDR3 loop spans 13 amino acids. Germline lookup yields CDR1 SGHAT and CDR2 FQNNGV. Trimming removed 2 bases from V and 4 bases from J, with 8 bases in between. The CDR3 region has the DNA TGTGCCAGCAGCTTATCCGAGGGCTATGGCTACACCTTC. Amino acid sequence: CASSLSEGYGYTF.

The gene calls are TRBV5-1 and TRBJ1-1; 7 nucleotides line up with TRBD1. Germline values: CDR1 SGHRS, CDR2 YFSETQ. The trim removed 6 bases at V and 1 base at J, leaving 12 bases unmatched. CDR3 length equals 16 residues. The CDR3 nucleotides are TGCGCCAGCACGATTCTAGGGGGCCGAGGGAACACTGAAGCTTTCTTT. Amino acid sequence: CASTILGGRGNTEAFF.

The chain carries TRBV19 and TRBJ1-2, with a weak D call TRBD1 (5 bases). V shed 4 bases and J shed 2 bases, with 8 bases lying between them. The CDR3 contains 13 residues. From germline, CDR1 is LNHDA and CDR2 SQIVND (reference sequence). The CDR3 reads CASSRGENYGYTF. In DNA form, the CDR3 reads TGTGCCAGTAGTAGGGGGGAGAACTATGGCTACACCTTC.

V gene TRBV4-3 combines with J gene TRBJ1-5, with D possibly being TRBD1 (5 bases). The CDR3 spans 15 residues. The V and J ends lost 2 bases and 7 bases respectively, with 15 bases between them. Germline lookup yields CDR1 LGHNA and CDR2 YSLEER. CDR3 nucleotide sequence: TGCGCCAGCAGCCAAATCTGGGGGGGGGAACAGCCCCAGCATTTT. Its protein is CASSQIWGGEQPQHF.

The V and J genes are TRBV19 and TRBJ1-5, with D possibly matching TRBD1 (5 bases). The CDR3 sequence is 16 residues long. Germline V gene data show CDR1 as LNHDA and CDR2 as SQIVND (reference sequence). The V gene lost 1 base and the J gene lost 4 bases, with 14 bases spanning the gap. The CDR3 here is CASSIVGMGPNQPQHF. The CDR3 DNA sequence: TGTGCCAGTAGTATAGTGGGTATGGGGCCAAATCAGCCCCAGCATTTT.

This clone was recorded once. The V call is TRBV27, the J call TRBJ1-6; possibly TRBD1 for D (5 bases). This CDR3 spans 13 amino acids. Germline loops: CDR1 MNHEY, CDR2 SMNVEV (reference sequence). The V end was cut by 3 bases, the J end by 10 bases, with 10 bases between. This chain's CDR3 is CASSLGGRSPLHF. CDR3 nucleotides: TGTGCCAGCAGTTTGGGGGGTCGCTCACCCCTCCACTTT.

Concerning this clone itself: This CDR3 is also generated by other DNA sequences in the sample. The chain employs TRBV7-2 and TRBJ1-1, with D possibly TRBD1 on 6 matching bases. CDR3 length: 14 residues. Trimming shortened V by 1 base and J by 0 bases, and 6 bases separated the two germline ends. CDR1 is SGHTA, CDR2 FQGNSA, per germline. Here the CDR3 reads CASSLGQVNTEAFF. The CDR3 DNA reads as TGTGCCAGCAGCTTAGGACAGGTGAACACTGAAGCTTTCTTT.

V usage is TRBV7-6 and J usage is TRBJ2-7; 9 bases agree with TRBD2. This CDR3 has 16 amino acids. V shed 0 bases and J 3 bases; nucleotides not matched to a gene: 6. The germline gives CDR1 SGHVS, CDR2 FNYEAQ. For the CDR3, the DNA is TGTGCCAGCAGCTTAGCGTGGAGTAGCGGGGGCTACGAGCAGTACTTC. Amino acid sequence: CASSLAWSSGGYEQYF.

This chain uses TRBV27 with TRBJ2-1, with D maybe TRBD1 (6 bases). Germline values: CDR1 MNHEY, CDR2 SMNVEV (reference sequence). Trimming removed 6 bases from V and 5 bases from J, with 17 bases in between. CDR3 length equals 15 residues. The CDR3 nucleotides read TGTGCCAGCAGGATAAGACAGGACGAGGACAATGAGCAGTTCTTC. Translation gives CASRIRQDEDNEQFF.

The chain combines TRBV9 with TRBJ1-2; possible D gene TRBD1, 6 bases. The length of the CDR3 is 12 residues. Germline CDR1 reads SGDLS; CDR2 reads YYNGEE. The V gene lost 4 bases and the J gene lost 7 bases, with 11 bases spanning the gap. CDR3 coding DNA: TGTGCCAGCAGCTCCCAGGGGCTTGGCTACACCTTC. This codes for CASSSQGLGYTF.

The chain links TRBV7-9 to TRBJ1-6; 11 positions agree with TRBD1. Per the germline V gene, CDR1 is SEHNR and CDR2 is FQNEAQ (reference sequence). The V segment lost 1 base and the J segment 0 bases; nucleotides outside the gene matches: 5. This CDR3 has 19 residues. DNA of the CDR3: TGTGCCAGCAGCTTAGACCGGACAGGGGGCATCTCCTATAATTCACCCCTCCACTTT. Its protein is CASSLDRTGGISYNSPLHF.

Note on this clone: Mismatch with germline at one junction end may stem from a read error. The V and J genes are TRBV7-7 and TRBJ2-1, with a possible D match to TRBD1 (5 bases). The CDR3 sequence is 15 residues long. The germline CDR1 and CDR2 sequences are SSHAT and FNYEAQ (reference sequence). The CDR3 sequence is CASSLRQTSYNEQFF. The CDR3 DNA follows: TGTGCTAGCAGCTTAAGACAGACGTCCTACAATGAGCAGTTCTTC.

The rearrangement links TRBV28 to TRBJ2-2, with a weak D call TRBD1 (6 bases). V lost 4 bases and J 5 bases, leaving 23 bases between the germline ends. The germline gives CDR1 MDHEN, CDR2 SYDVKM. This CDR3 spans 18 amino acids. CDR3 nucleotides: TGTGCCAGCAGTTATAAACAGGGATTTTTTTACGGTACCGGGGAGCTGTTTTTT. This codes for CASSYKQGFFYGTGELFF.

The rearrangement uses TRBV6-5 and TRBJ1-4; 7 positions agree with TRBD1. Per germline, CDR1 MNHEY and CDR2 SVGAGI. The CDR3 has 14 amino acids. V dropped 6 bases and J dropped 8; count of bases not matched to a gene: 9. Here the CDR3 DNA reads TGTGCCAGCAGGGAGGGGACAGTGGGGGAAAAACTGTTTTTT. Translated: CASREGTVGEKLFF.